This is a list of T cell receptor beta chains from one sample in a study of shared T cell receptors in the human thymus. Clones were read by immunoSEQ multiplex PCR, and TCRdb kept only the in-frame ones, dropping some. The table has hundreds of thousands of clones, over 90% seen once. The sequenced sample consisted of thymocytes. The receptor source for this set is a human donor. CDR3s include the opening cysteine and the closing phenylalanine or tryptophan. A D gene is named only where the DNA matches it firmly. The listing skips clone size in some rows; elsewhere it reads once, few, many or a size class.

>-|TRBJ2-3|-|TRBV6-1
TGTGCCAGCAGGCCGACCCCGGGTTCTACGCAGTATTTT
CASRPTPGSTQYF
>-|TRBJ2-7|TRBD1|TRBV6-6
TGTGCCAGCAGCCGGACAGGGGTGAGTTCCTACGAGCAGTACTTC
CASSRTGVSSYEQYF
>once|TRBJ2-7|-|TRBV6-6
TGTGCCAGCAGTTATGGCGGGAAGGGGAACGAGCAGTACTTC
CASSYGGKGNEQYF
>-|TRBJ2-2|-|TRBV27
TGTGCCAGCAGTTTCGCGGGGTCCGGGGAGCTGTTTTTT
CASSFAGSGELFF
>-|TRBJ2-5|TRBD1|TRBV28
TGTGCCAGCAGCCCGGACAGGAGTGAGACCCAGTACTTC
CASSPDRSETQYF
>-|TRBJ2-1|TRBD2|TRBV4-3
TGCGCCAGCAGCCAGGATAGTTGGAGCGGGAGGGCCGTCCCTAGGTCCTACAATGAGCAGTTCTTC
CASSQDSWSGRAVPRSYNEQFF
>-|TRBJ1-2|TRBD1|TRBV9
TGTGCCAGCAGCGTCGTACGAGGGGGCTACGCCTTC
CASSVVRGGYAF
>-|TRBJ2-7|-|TRBV27
TGTGCCAGCTTAAGAAACTACGAGCAGTACTTC
CASLRNYEQYF
>-|TRBJ1-5|-|TRBV6-1
TGTGAAACATACTTGGGGAGGGGTCAGCCCCAGCATTTT
CETYLGRGQPQHF
>-|TRBJ2-7|TRBD2|TRBV4-1
TGCGCCAGCAGCCAGGGACTAGCGGAACGTCCCTACGAGCAGTACTTC
CASSQGLAERPYEQYF
>-|TRBJ1-2|-|TRBV28
TGTGCCAGCAGCTCACAGGTGGGCTACACCTTC
CASSSQVGYTF
>-|TRBJ2-7|TRBD1|TRBV19
TGTGCCAGTAGTATAAGGAGCCGTCGGGACAGGGGGTCGTATAGCCCCTACGAGCAGTACTTC
CASSIRSRRDRGSYSPYEQYF
>-|TRBJ2-1|TRBD2|TRBV5-1
TGCGCCAGCAGCCCACGGACTAGTAGGTACAATGAGCAGTTCTTC
CASSPRTSRYNEQFF
>-|TRBJ1-2|TRBD1|TRBV11-2
TGTGCCAGCAGCGCTCGGACAGGCCCGGGGAATGGCTACACCTTC
CASSARTGPGNGYTF
>-|TRBJ2-3|-|TRBV12-5
TGTGCTAGTGGGGCCGGGACAAACACAGATACGCAGTATTTT
CASGAGTNTDTQYF
>-|TRBJ2-3|-|TRBV19
TGTGCCAGTAGTACTCATGTAGGGTCTAGCACAGATACGCAGTATTTT
CASSTHVGSSTDTQYF
>once|TRBJ1-1|-|TRBV7-9
TGTGCCAGCAGCTTAGATCAGGAACCCAACACTGAAGCTTTCTTT
CASSLDQEPNTEAFF
>-|TRBJ2-1|-|TRBV7-9
TGTGCCAGCAGCTCGGGACGCCTTGAGGACAATGAGCAGTTCTTC
CASSSGRLEDNEQFF
>-|TRBJ2-5|TRBD2|TRBV18
TGTGCCAGCTCACCAACTAGCGGAGCGTCGACAAACCAAGAGACCCAGTACTTC
CASSPTSGASTNQETQYF
>-|TRBJ2-5|TRBD2|TRBV7-2
TGTGCCAGCACCCGGTTTGGCGCGGGAGGTCGGGAGACCCAGTACTTC
CASTRFGAGGRETQYF
>-|TRBJ2-3|-|TRBV2
TGTGCCAGCAGTGGGGGGCTAGCACTTGGGGATACGCAGTATTTT
CASSGGLALGDTQYF
>-|TRBJ1-4|TRBD1|TRBV15
TGTGCCACCATTCCGGGACAGGGAGTCGGAAAACTGTTTTTT
CATIPGQGVGKLFF
>-|TRBJ2-1|TRBD1|TRBV7-3
TGTGCCAGCAGCCAGGTGAAGACAGGGTTCGAGAATGAGCAGTTCTTC
CASSQVKTGFENEQFF
>-|TRBJ2-1|TRBD1|TRBV7-6
TGTGCCAGCAGCTCCCAAGTACGGACAGGGGAATTCTTC
CASSSQVRTGEFF
>-|TRBJ1-2|TRBD1|TRBV6-1
TGTGCCAGCAGTCCGGGACAGACAATCTATGGCTACACCTTC
CASSPGQTIYGYTF
>-|TRBJ2-1|-|TRBV20-1
TGCAGTAGAGAGATCTACAATGAGCAGTTCTTC
CSREIYNEQFF
>-|TRBJ2-5|TRBD2|TRBV6-4
TGTGCCAGCAGGGGGGGGGACCAAGAGACCCAGTACTTC
CASRGGDQETQYF
>-|TRBJ2-1|TRBD1|TRBV14
TGTGCCAGCAGCCGTAACAGGGGCGGTTCCTTCAATGAGCAGTTCTTC
CASSRNRGGSFNEQFF
>-|TRBJ1-1|-|TRBV27
TGTGCCAGCAGTCTTGGACAGAGGAACACTGAAGCTTTCTTT
CASSLGQRNTEAFF
>-|TRBJ2-2|TRBD2|TRBV30
TGTGCCTGGAGTACAAAAGCGGGAGGGGGAGTCGGGGAGCTGTTTTTT
CAWSTKAGGGVGELFF
>-|TRBJ1-5|-|TRBV7-9
TGTGCCAGCATCGCAGGGGACCAGCCCCAGCATTTT
CASIAGDQPQHF
>-|TRBJ1-1|-|TRBV4-3
TGCGCCAGCAGCCAAATAGTCAAACCTAAGAACACTGAAGCTTTCTTT
CASSQIVKPKNTEAFF
>-|TRBJ2-3|TRBD2|TRBV5-6
TGTGCCAGCAGCTTGGGGCGCCCGGGAGGGTATAGCACAGATACGCAGTATTTT
CASSLGRPGGYSTDTQYF
>-|TRBJ2-1|TRBD2|TRBV30
TGTGCCGGGACTAGCGGGAGAAGATGGAATGAGCAGTTCTTC
CAGTSGRRWNEQFF
>-|TRBJ1-2|-|TRBV11-1
TGTGCCAGCAGCACGGGATTTTCGATTTATGGCTACACCTTC
CASSTGFSIYGYTF
>-|TRBJ1-1|-|TRBV5-1
TGCGCCAGCAGGGGGCCTCGGGGGTCCAGGTCGTCTGAAGCTTTCTTT
CASRGPRGSRSSEAFF
>-|TRBJ2-5|-|TRBV7-2
TGTGCCAGCAGCTTACCCTCAGCTTACCAAGAGACCCAGTACTTC
CASSLPSAYQETQYF
>-|TRBJ2-7|-|TRBV25-1
TGTGCCAGCTCAGATCGGGCGGCCGAGCAGTACTTC
CASSDRAAEQYF
>-|TRBJ2-2|-|TRBV27
TGTGCCAGCAGTTTTTCGGCAGGGGGGAACGGGGAGCTGTTTTTT
CASSFSAGGNGELFF
>-|TRBJ2-3|-|TRBV9
TGTGCCAGCAGCGTAGGTGCTAGAGAGAGCACAGATACGCAGTATTTT
CASSVGARESTDTQYF
>-|TRBJ2-7|-|TRBV14
TGTGCCAGCAGCCCCCTCCCAGGGATGGGCTACGAGCAGTACTTC
CASSPLPGMGYEQYF
>few|TRBJ1-1|-|TRBV7-9
TGTGCCAGCAGCCCCTTCCACGGCACTGAAGCTTTCTTT
CASSPFHGTEAFF
>-|TRBJ1-1|-|TRBV19
TGTGCCAGTAGTCCCGCCCTTGGGTACAAAGAAGCTTTCTTT
CASSPALGYKEAFF
>-|TRBJ2-1|TRBD2|TRBV10-3
TGTGCCATCAGTTTTAGCGGGAGTAGCGACAATGAGCAGTTCTTC
CAISFSGSSDNEQFF
>-|TRBJ1-2|-|TRBV11-2
TGTGCCAGCAGCTTAGAGGGGGCGCTGGGCTACACCTTC
CASSLEGALGYTF
>-|TRBJ2-3|-|TRBV28
TGTGCCAGCAGTTTTAATTGGTATAGCCAGCGCACAGATACGCAGTATTTT
CASSFNWYSQRTDTQYF
>-|TRBJ1-1|-|TRBV29-1
TGCAGCGTTGAAGATGGCAGGGCTGATGAAGCTTTCTTT
CSVEDGRADEAFF
>-|TRBJ1-1|-|TRBV9
TGTGCCAGCAGCCCGCTTACGGGGGGGAACACTGAAGCTTTCTTT
CASSPLTGGNTEAFF
>-|TRBJ2-1|TRBD1|TRBV14
TGTGCCAGCAGCCCAAAGGGGGCCTCTAACCCTAGCTCCTACAATGAGCAGTTCTTC
CASSPKGASNPSSYNEQFF
>-|TRBJ1-5|-|TRBV27
TGTGCCAGCAGTTTATCCAGCAATCAGCCCCAGCATTTT
CASSLSSNQPQHF
>-|TRBJ2-1|-|TRBV20-1
TGCAGTGCTGGGGCCGGAAGTGAGCAGTTCTTC
CSAGAGSEQFF
>-|TRBJ2-7|-|TRBV28
TGTGCCAGCAGTTTCCGGTACGAGCAGTACTTC
CASSFRYEQYF
>-|TRBJ2-7|-|TRBV25-1
TGTGCCAGCAGGGAACCGGGACCCGCCTACGAGCAGTACTTC
CASREPGPAYEQYF
>-|TRBJ1-1|-|TRBV30
TGTGCCTGGAGTGCCCTCCTAGGCACTGAAGCTTTCTTT
CAWSALLGTEAFF